This T cell receptor (beta chain) emerged from a study of blood T cell repertoires in COVID-19. About the research overall: Both acute and convalescent COVID-19 samples were obtained from the United States, Italy and Spain. Nucleic acid was either cDNA or gDNA, and it came from T cells, B-cell-depleted T cells, or PBMCs.

The CDR3 is made up of 15 amino acids. With 4 bases clipped from V and 2 bases from J, the junction kept 9 bases outside the gene matches. From germline, CDR1 is SGHRS and CDR2 YFSETQ. Authors' data handling: From reference gene primer amplification, estimates of nucleated cell counts were derived. Measured with immunoSEQ multiplex PCR; TCRdb has only the in-frame clones, and not every one. V and J calls plus clone size are reproduced from that table; the DNA served to infer D and trimming. The sample records about 110,000 clones, over 70% being singletons. The sequence came from a human donor in a cohort sampled during active or convalescent COVID-19. What was sequenced was peripheral blood. The chain uses TRBV5-1 and TRBJ2-7, with 7 positions matching TRBD1. This CDR3 is CASSLTGQETYEQYF. Here the CDR3 DNA reads TGCGCCAGCAGCCTAACCGGACAGGAGACCTACGAGCAGTACTTC.